Listed below are T cell receptor beta chains from one sample, sequenced in a study of blood T cells in healthy people across ages. Using its own MiXCR run on the 5' RACE reads, TCRdb lists one record per CDR3 protein. The repertoire includes approximately 800,000 distinct CDR3 sequences, 62% of them detected once, and around a quarter sits in the top ten. Material for sequencing was blood. Receptors originate from a man aged 25-45 years in good health. Each CDR3 is given with its conserved first and last residue. A D gene is named only where the DNA matches it firmly. Where a row states a size, it is once, few, many or the class of an expanded clone; other rows omit it.

d_gene	v_gene	len	abundance	j_gene	CDR3aa	CDR3nt
-	TRBV30	14	-	TRBJ2-3	CAWKSGSGTDTQYF	TGTGCCTGGAAGTCGGGGTCGGGAACAGATACGCAGTATTTT
-	TRBV6-5	16	-	TRBJ2-6	CASSYSVISGANVLTF	TGTGCCAGCAGTTACTCGGTCATCTCTGGGGCCAACGTCCTGACTTTC
-	TRBV29-1	14	few	TRBJ2-1	CSGAGLGSYNEQFF	TGCAGCGGAGCAGGTTTAGGATCCTACAATGAGCAGTTCTTC
-	TRBV25-1	16	-	TRBJ1-2	CASSESSRGAGYGYTF	TGCGCCAGCAGTGAATCCTCCCGGGGGGCTGGTTATGGCTACACCTTC
TRBD2	TRBV12-3/TRBV12-4	14	-	TRBJ2-5	CASSPGGSWETQYF	TGTGCCAGCAGCCCGGGGGGTTCCTGGGAGACCCAGTACTTC
TRBD1	TRBV12-3/TRBV12-4	16	-	TRBJ1-5	CASSPRGQGAGQPQHF	TGTGCCAGCAGTCCTCGGGGACAGGGGGCTGGTCAGCCCCAGCATTTT
TRBD2	TRBV7-9	17	-	TRBJ2-1	CASSLPLRLAGSNEQFF	TGTGCCAGCAGTCTTCCGCTTCGACTAGCGGGAAGCAATGAGCAGTTCTTC
TRBD1	TRBV28	17	-	TRBJ2-5	CASSDHSDRETGETQYF	TGTGCCAGCAGTGACCACTCCGACAGGGAAACCGGGGAGACCCAGTACTTC
TRBD1	TRBV28	16	-	TRBJ2-6	CASSLVQGAGANVLTF	TGTGCCAGCAGTTTAGTACAGGGGGCTGGGGCCAACGTCCTGACTTTC
TRBD2	TRBV20-1	17	-	TRBJ2-3	CSARGVFAGELTDTQYF	TGCAGTGCTAGAGGCGTGTTTGCGGGGGAGCTCACAGATACGCAGTATTTT
-	TRBV5-1	14	-	TRBJ2-5	CASGVSGATETQYF	TGCGCCAGCGGGGTGTCTGGGGCCACAGAGACCCAGTACTTC
-	TRBV7-2	15	-	TRBJ2-4	CASSLLAFDKNIQYF	TGTGCCAGCAGCTTACTAGCGTTCGACAAAAACATTCAGTACTTC
-	TRBV27	16	-	TRBJ2-5	CASSPQTRRTQETQYF	TGTGCCAGCAGTCCGCAGACTAGGAGGACCCAAGAGACCCAGTACTTC
-	TRBV20-1	17	-	TRBJ2-3	CSAKSNSGGSHTDTQYF	TGCAGTGCCAAATCAAATAGCGGAGGTTCCCACACAGATACGCAGTATTTT
-	TRBV13	16	-	TRBJ2-5	CASSEGTSIAQETQYF	TGTGCCAGCAGCGAAGGGACATCTATTGCGCAAGAGACCCAGTACTTC
-	TRBV12-3/TRBV12-4	14	-	TRBJ1-1	CASSFRLVNTEAFF	TGTGCCAGCAGTTTTAGGCTGGTGAACACTGAAGCTTTCTTT
TRBD1	TRBV7-3	15	-	TRBJ2-5	CASSALGTDQETQYF	TGTGCCAGCAGCGCGCTCGGGACAGACCAAGAGACCCAGTACTTC
TRBD1	TRBV6-5	13	-	TRBJ2-5	CASSKTGKETQYF	TGTGCCAGCAGTAAGACAGGGAAGGAGACCCAGTACTTC